This entry lists 8 T cell receptor beta chains sequenced from one sample in a study of shared clonotypes between healthy human individuals. The repertoire was sequenced with immunoSEQ multiplex PCR; TCRdb's copy has only in-frame clones and lacks some. This table holds a few hundred thousand clones, approximately 74% found once. Sample: memory CD4+ T cells sorted from blood. Subset denoted: CD45RA-negative fraction. The receptors originated from a man aged 30-40 years in good health.

The V call is TRBV7-9, the J call TRBJ2-1; a possible D gene is TRBD2 (5 bases). Germline CDR1 SEHNR, CDR2 FQNEAQ (reference sequence). This CDR3 has 15 residues. V shed 5 bases and J shed 6 bases, with 17 bases lying between them. The CDR3 loop is CASSRTSFSRNEQFF. The DNA of the CDR3 is TGTGCCAGCAGCCGTACTAGTTTCTCGCGCAATGAGCAGTTCTTC.

The chain employs TRBV5-6 and TRBJ2-7, with D hard to call. This CDR3 is built from 12 residues. Germline CDR1 SGHDT, CDR2 YYEEEE. Trimming removed 0 bases at V and 6 bases at J, with 7 bases between. The CDR3 protein is CASSLDFSEQYF. CDR3 coding DNA: TGTGCCAGCAGCTTGGACTTCAGCGAGCAGTACTTC.

This rearrangement joins TRBV19 to TRBJ2-5; 8 nucleotides align to TRBD2. CDR1 is LNHDA, CDR2 SQIVND, per germline (reference sequence). CDR3 length: 13 amino acids. The V segment lost 5 bases and the J segment 5 bases; nucleotides outside the gene matches: 4. In DNA form, the CDR3 reads TGTGCCAGTAGTCGGGAGGGCGGCGAGACCCAGTACTTC. Translated: CASSREGGETQYF.

This rearrangement joins TRBV2 to TRBJ2-2; no clear D. The CDR3 is made up of 13 amino acids. V was trimmed by 7 bases and J by 1 base, leaving 7 bases between them. Germline loops: CDR1 SNHLY, CDR2 FYNNEI. The CDR3 DNA is TGTGCCAGCAATAAAGGGAACACCGGGGAGCTGTTTTTT. Its translation is CASNKGNTGELFF.

This clone was seen more than once but under ten times. This chain joins TRBV4-2 and TRBJ2-7; 8 bases align to TRBD2. CDR1 and CDR2 (germline): LGHNA, YNFKEQ. The CDR3 is 16 residues long. V shed 4 bases and J 0 bases; nucleotides not matched to a gene: 8. The CDR3 sequence is CASSREDGRASYEQYF. CDR3 nucleotides: TGTGCCAGCAGCCGAGAGGACGGGAGGGCCTCCTACGAGCAGTACTTC.

The chain uses TRBV10-3 and TRBJ2-2, with 9 bases that match TRBD1. Germline loops: CDR1 ENHRY, CDR2 SYGVKD. With 6 bases clipped from V and 6 bases from J, the junction kept 5 bases outside the gene matches. The CDR3 contains 14 residues. Here the CDR3 reads CAISPTGGAGELFF. As DNA, the CDR3 is TGTGCCATCAGCCCTACAGGGGGCGCCGGGGAGCTGTTTTTT.

The gene calls are TRBV9 and TRBJ2-3, with D tentatively TRBD2 (6 bases). The CDR3 covers 16 residues. V dropped 0 bases and J dropped 0 bases, with 11 bases sitting between them. CDR1 is SGDLS and CDR2 is YYNGEE in the germline V gene. CDR3 nucleotides: TGTGCCAGCAGCGTAGGGGCCAGCGGGAGCACAGATACGCAGTATTTT. This encodes CASSVGASGSTDTQYF.

The chain employs TRBV6-5 and TRBJ2-1; D is perhaps TRBD2 (6 bases). This CDR3 has 16 residues. Trimming cost V 0 bases and J 4 bases, with 13 bases left between them. Germline V gives CDR1 MNHEY, CDR2 SVGAGI. The CDR3, as DNA: TGTGCCAGCAGTTACTCGGGGGGTAGCGGTTACAATGAGCAGTTCTTC. Residues: CASSYSGGSGYNEQFF.